These 20 T cell receptor beta chains were sequenced from one sample in a study of T cell responses to AZD1222 COVID-19 vaccine. Using immunoSEQ multiplex PCR, the repertoire was profiled, and TCRdb retains in-frame clones only, with some absent. The repertoire includes 45,000 to 70,000 clones, approximately 84% of them detected once, and around 17% sits in the top ten. Sequences were derived from peripheral blood, sampled on day 0 of AZD1222 vaccination. The receptor set was obtained from an adult in good health.

The chain carries TRBV27 and TRBJ2-2; the D call may be TRBD1 or TRBD2 (5 bases each). The germline gives CDR1 MNHEY, CDR2 SMNVEV (reference sequence). The V end lost 0 bases, the J end lost 3 bases, and 14 bases lay between the germline ends. The CDR3 sequence is 17 residues long. CDR3 coding DNA: TGTGCCAGCAGTTTATCAATTGCCGGGGCGTACACCGGGGAGCTGTTTTTT. Its translation is CASSLSIAGAYTGELFF.

The gene calls are TRBV2 and TRBJ2-4; no definite D call. Trimming pared 4 bases from V and 0 bases from J, leaving 10 bases between. CDR3 size: 15 residues. The germline V gene encodes CDR1 SNHLY and CDR2 FYNNEI. CDR3 sequence reads: CASSGPELAKNIQYF. In DNA form, the CDR3 reads TGTGCCAGCAGTGGGCCGGAGTTAGCCAAAAACATTCAGTACTTC.

The V and J genes are TRBV6-6 and TRBJ2-7; D is uncertain. CDR3 length: 11 residues. Germline V gene sequence: CDR1 MNHNY, CDR2 SVGAGI (reference sequence). The V end lost 4 bases, the J end lost 3 bases, and 4 bases lay between the germline ends. Here the CDR3 reads CASSFYYEQYF. The CDR3 region has the DNA TGTGCCAGCAGTTTTTACTACGAGCAGTACTTC.

The chain joins TRBV28 to TRBJ1-1; maybe TRBD1 (5 bases). The germline CDR1 and CDR2 sequences are MDHEN and SYDVKM. V was clipped by 2 bases and J by 1 base, with 17 bases between them. The CDR3 has 17 residues. The CDR3 sequence is CASSLPRIGTANTEAFF. The DNA of the CDR3 is TGTGCCAGCAGTTTACCTCGCATCGGGACGGCGAACACTGAAGCTTTCTTT.

The chain combines TRBV2 with TRBJ1-4; D is uncertain. Trimming took 8 bases from V and 5 from J, leaving 6 bases between them. Germline lookup yields CDR1 SNHLY and CDR2 FYNNEI. This CDR3 spans 11 amino acids. CDR3 sequence reads: CASEGNEKLFF. CDR3 bases: TGTGCCAGCGAGGGAAATGAAAAACTGTTTTTT.

The gene calls are TRBV28 and TRBJ1-5, with 7 bases matching TRBD1. The trim removed 6 bases at V and 0 bases at J, leaving 11 bases unmatched. The CDR3 spans 17 residues. The germline gives CDR1 MDHEN, CDR2 SYDVKM. For the CDR3, the DNA is TGTGCCAGCAGGAACACCAGGGGGGGACTTAGCAATCAGCCCCAGCATTTT. Its translation: CASRNTRGGLSNQPQHF.

The chain uses TRBV27 and TRBJ2-7; 8 positions agree with TRBD2. V gave up 5 bases and J gave up 7 bases; unmatched junction bases: 13. Germline V lookup: CDR1 MNHEY, CDR2 SMNVEV (reference sequence). The CDR3 covers 15 residues. Here the CDR3 reads CASSTGTRGLGEQYF. In DNA, the CDR3 is TGTGCCAGCAGTACCGGGACTAGGGGTTTGGGAGAGCAGTACTTC.

About this clone itself: In the same sample, other DNA sequences code for this CDR3. The chain uses TRBV18 and TRBJ1-6; 7 bases fit TRBD1. The CDR3 is made up of 14 amino acids. V was clipped by 3 bases and J by 8 bases; unmatched bases: 4. The germline CDR1 and CDR2 sequences are KGHSH and LQKENI. The chain's CDR3 is CASSPTGRDSPLHF. The DNA for the CDR3 is TGTGCCAGCTCACCGACAGGGAGGGATTCACCCCTCCACTTT.

The chain combines TRBV20-1 with TRBJ1-5; no reliable D call. CDR1 is DFQATT and CDR2 is SNEGSKA in the germline V gene (reference sequence). The CDR3 is 13 residues long. The V and J ends lost 3 bases and 4 bases respectively, with 10 bases between them. The CDR3 DNA reads TGCAGTGCTAGTGCGGCAGCAAATCAGCCCCAGCATTTT. Protein product: CSASAAANQPQHF.

The chain uses TRBV30 and TRBJ1-5, with D tentatively TRBD1 (6 bases). Germline V gene lookup returns CDR1 GTSNPN and CDR2 SVGIG (reference sequence). The V and J ends lost 3 bases and 3 bases respectively, with 12 bases between them. This CDR3 has 14 residues. In DNA form, the CDR3 reads TGTGCCTGGAGCTGGGGGCGTCTCAATCAGCCCCAGCATTTT. Translated, it gives CAWSWGRLNQPQHF.

The chain carries TRBV7-2 and TRBJ2-7; 9 nucleotides line up with TRBD2. Germline V CDR1 and CDR2: SGHTA, FQGNSA. After removal of 1 base from V and 2 bases from J, the junction contained 3 bases not matched to a gene. The CDR3 sequence is 15 residues long. As DNA, the CDR3 is TGTGCCAGCAGCTTAGATGGCGGGAGGGCCTACGAGCAGTACTTC. This sequence encodes CASSLDGGRAYEQYF.

The chain combines TRBV7-3 with TRBJ2-1, with TRBD2 matching 10 bases. CDR3 length: 15 amino acids. Trimming removed 5 bases from V and 4 bases from J; junction bases left unmatched: 5. From germline, CDR1 is SGHTA and CDR2 FQGTGA. The CDR3 is CASSQGTSDYNEQFF. The DNA of the CDR3 is TGTGCCAGCAGCCAAGGGACTAGCGATTACAATGAGCAGTTCTTC.

V and J are TRBV9 and TRBJ2-1, with unresolved D. The V gene lost 0 bases and the J gene lost 0 bases, with 7 bases spanning the gap. This CDR3 has 15 amino acids. Germline CDR1 SGDLS, CDR2 YYNGEE. CDR3 sequence (DNA): TGTGCCAGCAGCGTAGGGGCCAGCTCCTACAATGAGCAGTTCTTC. Amino acid sequence: CASSVGASSYNEQFF.

The chain links TRBV28 to TRBJ2-1; 10 bases match TRBD2. This CDR3 has 16 amino acids. V was clipped by 3 bases and J by 5 bases; unmatched bases: 7. The germline CDR1 and CDR2 sequences are MDHEN and SYDVKM. The CDR3 bases are TGTGCCAGCAGTTTGACTAGCGGGCGAGCTAACAATGAGCAGTTCTTC. Protein sequence: CASSLTSGRANNEQFF.

V gene TRBV4-3 combines with J gene TRBJ1-4; tentative D call: TRBD1 (6 bases). The length of the CDR3 is 15 residues. Per the germline V gene, CDR1 is LGHNA and CDR2 is YSLEER. V lost 4 bases and J lost 5, with 14 bases in between. DNA for the CDR3: TGCGCCAGCAGCCTCCAGGCAGGGGAGAATGAAAAACTGTTTTTT. It encodes CASSLQAGENEKLFF.

This clone occurred once. The chain employs TRBV5-1 and TRBJ1-2, with D possibly TRBD1 on 5 matching bases. Germline CDR1 and CDR2: SGHRS and YFSETQ. Trimming cost V 4 bases and J 7 bases, with 17 bases left between them. This CDR3 comprises 14 residues. The CDR3 is CASSGMSGKGGYTF. The CDR3 DNA reads as TGCGCCAGCAGCGGCATGTCAGGGAAGGGTGGCTACACCTTC.

The table lists this clone with a few counts. The genes are TRBV9 and TRBJ1-3; weak D call: TRBD1 (5 bases). V shed 3 bases and J shed 0 bases, with 10 bases lying between them. Germline V CDR1 and CDR2: SGDLS, YYNGEE. The CDR3 spans 15 residues. The CDR3 sequence: CASSAGLSSGNTIYF. CDR3 in DNA: TGTGCCAGCAGCGCGGGACTGAGCTCTGGAAACACCATATATTTT.

CDR3 sequence reads: CASSSFSTGDQPQHF. CDR3 nucleotides: TGTGCCAGCAGTTCTTTTTCGACAGGGGACCAGCCCCAGCATTTT. The rearrangement links TRBV6-6 to TRBJ1-5, with TRBD1 matching over 8 bases. This CDR3 has 15 amino acids. Germline V lookup: CDR1 MNHNY, CDR2 SVGAGI (reference sequence). Trimming took 4 bases from V and 7 from J; bases not matched to a gene: 9.

The chain uses TRBV4-3 and TRBJ1-2; D is perhaps TRBD1 (6 bases). The CDR3 length is 17 residues. V was cut by 0 bases and J by 4 bases, with 18 bases left in between. Germline CDR1 is LGHNA and CDR2 is YSLEER. The CDR3 reads CASSQDGSGGAFYGYTF. The DNA for the CDR3 is TGCGCCAGCAGCCAAGATGGGTCGGGGGGCGCTTTCTATGGCTACACCTTC.

The chain has TRBV6-5 and TRBJ2-1; 7 nucleotides agree with TRBD2. The trim removed 4 bases at V and 0 bases at J, leaving 6 bases unmatched. Per the germline V gene, CDR1 is MNHEY and CDR2 is SVGAGI. This CDR3 is 16 amino acids long. CDR3 nucleotides: TGTGCCAGCAGTTTCTCGAGCGGGATCTCCTACAATGAGCAGTTCTTC. As protein: CASSFSSGISYNEQFF.